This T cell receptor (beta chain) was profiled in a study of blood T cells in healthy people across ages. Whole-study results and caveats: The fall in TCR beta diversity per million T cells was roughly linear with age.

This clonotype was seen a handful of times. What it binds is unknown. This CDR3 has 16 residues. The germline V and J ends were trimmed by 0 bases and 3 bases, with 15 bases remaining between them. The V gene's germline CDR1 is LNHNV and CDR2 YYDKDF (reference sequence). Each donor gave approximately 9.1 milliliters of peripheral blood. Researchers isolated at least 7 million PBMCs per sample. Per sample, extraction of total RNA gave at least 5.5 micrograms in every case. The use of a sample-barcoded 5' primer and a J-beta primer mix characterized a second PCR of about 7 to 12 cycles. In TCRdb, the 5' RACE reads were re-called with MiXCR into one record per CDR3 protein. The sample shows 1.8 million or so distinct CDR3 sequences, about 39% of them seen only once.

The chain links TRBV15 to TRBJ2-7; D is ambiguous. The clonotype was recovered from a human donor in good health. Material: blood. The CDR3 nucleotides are TGTGCCACCAGCAGAGATAGCCGGGCTGGGGTCTACGAGCAGTACTTC. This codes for CATSRDSRAGVYEQYF.